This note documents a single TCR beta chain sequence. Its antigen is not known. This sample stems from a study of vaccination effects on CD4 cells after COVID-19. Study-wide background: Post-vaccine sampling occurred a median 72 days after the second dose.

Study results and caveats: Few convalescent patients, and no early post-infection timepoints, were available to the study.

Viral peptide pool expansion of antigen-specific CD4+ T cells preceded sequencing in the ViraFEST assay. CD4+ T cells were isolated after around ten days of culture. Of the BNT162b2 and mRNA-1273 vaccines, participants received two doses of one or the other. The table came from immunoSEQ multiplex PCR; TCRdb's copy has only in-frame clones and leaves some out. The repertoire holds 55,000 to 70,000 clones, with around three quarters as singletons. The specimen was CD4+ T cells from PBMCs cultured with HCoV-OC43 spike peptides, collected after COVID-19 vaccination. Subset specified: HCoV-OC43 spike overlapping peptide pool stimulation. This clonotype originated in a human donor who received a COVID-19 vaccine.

DNA for the CDR3: TGCGCCAGCAGCCAAACAGGGAGGGGGACCCAGTACTTC. It translates to CASSQTGRGTQYF. This chain links TRBV4-1 with TRBJ2-5; a weak D match, TRBD2 (7 bases). From germline, CDR1 is MGHRA and CDR2 YSYEKL. Trimming took off 2 bases at V and 7 bases at J, with 11 bases between the two ends. The CDR3 totals 13 residues.